The following is a T cell receptor (beta chain) sequence with its context. The CDR3 is made up of 14 amino acids. Per germline, CDR1 SGHDT and CDR2 YYEEEE. V trimming: 4 bases; J trimming: 4 bases; junction bases outside the gene matches: 4. The data stem from a study of OX40 agonist ivuxolimab in advanced cancers. Assay: immunoSEQ multiplex PCR; the TCRdb copy retains only in-frame clones and omits some. Of fewer than 40,000 clones in the sample, more than 85% were seen once. This clonotype was obtained from an adult with an advanced solid tumor such as melanoma, head and neck, liver or kidney cancer. The sequences come from CD4+ or CD8+ T cells sorted from blood, collected in a trial of the OX40 agonist ivuxolimab. The gene calls are TRBV5-6 and TRBJ2-2, with 7 nucleotides matching TRBD1. CDR3 amino acids: CASSTTGITGELFF. The CDR3 DNA reads as TGTGCCAGCAGCACGACAGGGATCACCGGGGAGCTGTTTTTT. Together with reference TRBV5-6 and TRBJ2-2, the CDR3 gives the full variable domain: DAGVTQSPTHLIKTRGQQVTLRCSPKSGHDTVSWYQQALGQGPQFIFQYYEEEERQRGNFPDRFSGHQFPNYSSELNVNALLLGDSALYLCASSTTGITGELFFGEGSRLTVL.